A single sample is the source of the 30 T cell receptor beta chains below, sequenced in a study of vaccination and CD4 T cells after COVID-19. The antigens of these receptors remain unknown. The treatment was: roughly 10-day PBMC culture with coronavirus spike peptide pools or control peptides (ViraFEST assay). Cultured CD4+ T cell DNA was sequenced using the Oncomine TCR Beta short-read assay. Using its own MiXCR run on the PCR reads, TCRdb lists one record per CDR3 protein. Of roughly 19,000 distinct CDR3 sequences listed, 48% are singletons. Sample: CD4+ T cells from blood, cultured in vitro, taken after SARS-CoV-2 vaccination. These receptor sequences come from a human donor who had recovered from COVID-19.

The chain employs TRBV19 and TRBJ2-5; 11 nucleotides agree with TRBD1. Germline V gene sequence: CDR1 LNHDA, CDR2 SQIVND (reference sequence). This CDR3 is 16 amino acids long. Losses at the gene ends were 5 bases for V and 2 bases for J; bases not matched to a gene: 7. The CDR3 DNA is TGTGCCAGTAGTCCCCGGACAGGGGGCCGACAAGAGACCCAGTACTTC. Translated: CASSPRTGGRQETQYF.

In this sample, this clonotype turned up once. This chain links TRBV14 with TRBJ2-2; no firm D call. The CDR3 is 15 amino acids. The germline CDR1 and CDR2 sequences are SGHDN and FVKESK. V lost 3 bases, J lost 4 bases, and 12 bases lay in between. CDR3 DNA: TGTGCCAGCAGCCACAGACGGGCGAGCACCGGGGAGCTGTTTTTT. Protein product: CASSHRRASTGELFF.

The J gene is TRBJ1-6, the V gene TRBV27, with D maybe TRBD1 (5 bases). The germline V gene has CDR1 MNHEY and CDR2 SMNVEV (reference sequence). Trimming took off 0 bases at V and 2 bases at J, with 14 bases between the two ends. This CDR3 is built from 18 residues. CDR3 in amino acids: CASSLSGGDRTYNSPLHF. CDR3 bases: TGTGCCAGCAGTTTATCGGGGGGAGACAGAACCTATAATTCACCCCTCCACTTT.

This clonotype was observed a few times. The genes are TRBV7-2 and TRBJ2-1; 10 bases agree with TRBD2. Germline CDR1 reads SGHTA; CDR2 reads FQGNSA. J gave up 6 bases and V 0 bases, and 5 bases lay outside the gene matches. This CDR3 spans 16 amino acids. CDR3 amino acids: CASSLAGAGGGNEQFF. The CDR3 DNA reads as TGTGCCAGCAGCTTAGCGGGAGCGGGAGGGGGCAATGAGCAGTTCTTC.

The J gene is TRBJ1-1, the V gene TRBV20-1; D gene ambiguous. This CDR3 contains 13 residues. The germline CDR1 and CDR2 sequences are DFQATT and SNEGSKA (reference sequence). V was clipped by 5 bases and J by 1 base, with 11 bases between them. CDR3 in DNA: TGCAGTGCTGGCCTCGGACCGAACACTGAAGCTTTCTTT. This translates into CSAGLGPNTEAFF.

The rearrangement links TRBV6-1 to TRBJ2-5, with D possibly TRBD2 on 6 matching bases. CDR3 length equals 14 residues. The germline CDR1 and CDR2 sequences are MNHNS and SASEGT. Deletions cut 5 bases from V and 9 bases from J, with 19 bases between. The chain's CDR3 is CASSPTGGPGAQYF. DNA for the CDR3: TGTGCCAGCAGTCCCACCGGCGGCCCGGGAGCCCAGTACTTC.

V gene TRBV20-1 combines with J gene TRBJ2-7; 8 nucleotides line up with TRBD1. The V gene end was trimmed by 6 bases and the J gene end by 6 bases; junction bases not matched to a gene: 13. This CDR3 is built from 14 residues. Germline V gene data show CDR1 as DFQATT and CDR2 as SNEGSKA (reference sequence). CDR3 region: CSARRQGARIEQYF. The CDR3 DNA reads TGCAGTGCACGTCGGCAGGGGGCGCGAATCGAGCAGTACTTC.

The chain combines TRBV7-2 with TRBJ2-2, with D unclear. Trimming pared 5 bases from V and 0 bases from J, leaving 7 bases between. This CDR3 is built from 14 residues. Germline V gene sequence: CDR1 SGHTA, CDR2 FQGNSA. The CDR3 region is CASSLSTNTGELFF. DNA for the CDR3: TGTGCCAGCAGCCTCTCTACGAACACCGGGGAGCTGTTTTTT.

The gene calls are TRBV27 and TRBJ1-1; D ambiguous. Germline loops: CDR1 MNHEY, CDR2 SMNVEV (reference sequence). The V and J ends lost 4 bases and 1 base respectively, with 10 bases between them. This CDR3 contains 14 residues. CDR3 in DNA: TGTGCCAGCAGTTCCCTCCGGGGGAACACTGAAGCTTTCTTT. It codes for CASSSLRGNTEAFF.

The V call is TRBV20-1, the J call TRBJ2-3, with D perhaps TRBD1 or TRBD2 (5 bases each). The CDR3 is made up of 15 amino acids. Trimming took 0 bases from V and 2 from J, leaving 12 bases between them. CDR1 is DFQATT and CDR2 is SNEGSKA in the germline V gene (reference sequence). DNA for the CDR3: TGCAGTGCTAGAGATCGCCGGGGCGTCACAGATACGCAGTATTTT. This encodes CSARDRRGVTDTQYF.

This clonotype was detected only a few times. The V gene is TRBV20-1, the J gene TRBJ1-1; no firm D call. Germline V gene sequence: CDR1 DFQATT, CDR2 SNEGSKA (reference sequence). This CDR3 contains 11 residues. The ends were cut back, 3 bases at V and 7 bases at J, with 9 bases in the middle. CDR3 bases: TGCAGTGCTAGGACAAAGGGTGAAGCTTTCTTT. Its protein product is CSARTKGEAFF.

The CDR3 loop is CSVGWTGDTEAFF. In nucleotides, the CDR3 is TGCAGCGTTGGGTGGACAGGGGACACTGAAGCTTTCTTT. The J gene is TRBJ1-1, the V gene TRBV29-1; TRBD1 matches 9 bases. The CDR3 is made up of 13 amino acids. The germline V gene has CDR1 SQVTM and CDR2 ANQGSEA. The J segment lost 3 bases and the V segment lost 4 bases, leaving 3 bases of the junction unmatched.

This clonotype was seen a handful of times. The chain links TRBV7-9 to TRBJ2-5, with D uncertain. Per germline, CDR1 SEHNR and CDR2 FQNEAQ (reference sequence). Trimming cost V 1 base and J 1 base, with 10 bases left between them. This CDR3 comprises 15 residues. The CDR3 nucleotides are TGTGCCAGCAGCTTAGAGTTATCAGTCCAAGAGACCCAGTACTTC. Encoded protein: CASSLELSVQETQYF.

This clonotype was seen only a few times. This chain joins TRBV15 and TRBJ2-7, with D maybe TRBD2 (5 bases). The CDR3 contains 11 residues. V dropped 5 bases and J dropped 5 bases, with 7 bases sitting between them. Germline assignment: CDR1 LNHNV and CDR2 YYDKDF (reference sequence). CDR3 nucleotides: TGTGCCACCAGCTGGGAGCACGAGCAGTACTTC. It specifies CATSWEHEQYF.

The sample holds a few counts of this clonotype. The rearrangement links TRBV28 to TRBJ1-2; 8 nucleotides match TRBD1. The CDR3 is 14 amino acids. V was clipped by 10 bases and J by 5 bases; unmatched bases: 12. Germline loops: CDR1 MDHEN, CDR2 SYDVKM. CDR3 in DNA: TGTGCCACCCCAGTTACAGGGGGGGGTTATGGCTACACCTTC. Translating it yields CATPVTGGGYGYTF.

The sample holds a few counts of this clonotype. This chain joins TRBV7-9 and TRBJ1-2; D gene ambiguous. The CDR3 is made up of 12 amino acids. Germline CDR1 SEHNR, CDR2 FQNEAQ (reference sequence). V was pared by 5 bases and J by 8 bases, with 12 bases between. The CDR3 nucleotides are TGTGCCAGCAGCCGTCTAGAGCAGGGCTACACCTTC. Its protein product is CASSRLEQGYTF. The full variable domain, with the rest looked up from reference TRBV7-9 and TRBJ1-2, is DTGVSQNPRHKITKRGQNVTFRCDPISEHNRLYWYRQTLGQGPEFLTYFQNEAQLEKSRLLSDRFSAERPKGSFSTLEIQRTEQGDSAMYLCASSRLEQGYTFGSGTRLTVV.

This clonotype was detected only a few times. This chain links TRBV11-3 with TRBJ2-5; D might be TRBD1 (6 bases). With 5 bases removed from V and 5 bases from J, the gap between germline ends came to 12 bases. Germline CDR1 SGHNT, CDR2 YENEEA. This CDR3 contains 13 residues. CDR3 bases: TGTGCCAGCAGCGGGGGACAATGGGAGACCCAGTACTTC. This sequence encodes CASSGGQWETQYF.

This clonotype was observed a single time. The chain uses TRBV2 and TRBJ1-2, with D perhaps TRBD1 (5 bases). Germline V lookup: CDR1 SNHLY, CDR2 FYNNEI. V lost 8 bases, J lost 8 bases, and 15 bases lay in between. The CDR3 loop spans 12 amino acids. This CDR3 is CASLRGVGGYTF. The CDR3 DNA sequence: TGTGCCAGCCTTCGGGGGGTAGGCGGCTACACCTTC.

J is TRBJ1-2 and V is TRBV19, with D perhaps matching TRBD1 (5 bases). The CDR3 length is 14 residues. The V end lost 6 bases, the J end lost 5 bases, and 16 bases lay between the germline ends. CDR1 and CDR2 (germline): LNHDA, SQIVND (reference sequence). The CDR3 protein is CASRTPSDSYGYTF. CDR3 nucleotides: TGTGCCAGTAGAACCCCCTCAGACAGTTATGGCTACACCTTC.

This rearrangement joins TRBV5-5 to TRBJ1-2, with 9 bases lining up with TRBD1. Trimming cost V 5 bases and J 6 bases; bases outside gene matches: 5. CDR1 and CDR2 (germline): SGHKS, YYEKEE (reference sequence). The CDR3 is 13 residues long. CDR3 in DNA: TGTGCCAGCAGTTTAACAGGGGGCAATGGCTACACCTTC. Its protein product is CASSLTGGNGYTF.

This sequence joins TRBV7-2 and TRBJ1-2; D perhaps matches TRBD1 (6 bases). Germline V gives CDR1 SGHTA, CDR2 FQGNSA. The CDR3 contains 13 residues. V was clipped by 1 base and J by 12 bases, with 15 bases between them. The chain's CDR3 is CASSLGQGLDHTF. CDR3 DNA sequence: TGTGCCAGCAGCTTAGGGCAGGGGCTTGATCACACCTTC.

This clonotype was recorded only once. The gene calls are TRBV24-1 and TRBJ2-2; TRBD1 matches at 7 bases. Trimming cost V 4 bases and J 4 bases; bases outside gene matches: 8. Germline lookup yields CDR1 KGHDR and CDR2 SFDVKD. This CDR3 spans 16 amino acids. In DNA form, the CDR3 reads TGTGCCACCAGTGAGCCTAGGCAGGGGGTCACCGGGGAGCTGTTTTTT. Translation: CATSEPRQGVTGELFF.

V usage is TRBV12-3 or TRBV12-4 and J usage is TRBJ1-5; the match to TRBD1 covers 10 bases. After removal of 6 bases from V and 7 bases from J, the junction contained 12 bases not matched to a gene. There are 16 residues in the CDR3. The CDR3 DNA is TGTGCCAGCAGCCGCACCGGGACAGGGGTGAGGCAGCCCCAGCATTTT. It yields the protein CASSRTGTGVRQPQHF.

This clonotype was counted between two and nine times. V usage is TRBV10-3 and J usage is TRBJ1-2; 7 positions match TRBD1. The ends lost 2 bases at V and 3 bases at J; junction bases unmatched: 0. The CDR3 sequence is 13 residues long. The germline CDR1 and CDR2 sequences are ENHRY and SYGVKD. CDR3 loop: CAISEGQDYGYTF. In nucleotides, the CDR3 is TGTGCCATCAGTGAGGGACAGGACTATGGCTACACCTTC.

This chain joins TRBV5-1 and TRBJ2-5; D is uncertain. Germline CDR1 and CDR2: SGHRS and YFSETQ. Trimming shortened V by 0 bases and J by 2 bases, and 5 bases separated the two germline ends. The CDR3 sequence is 13 residues long. The CDR3 reads CASSLDNQETQYF. The CDR3 DNA reads as TGCGCCAGCAGCTTGGACAATCAAGAGACCCAGTACTTC.

V usage is TRBV20-1 and J usage is TRBJ2-2, with D possibly matching TRBD1 (5 bases). Germline V CDR1 and CDR2: DFQATT, SNEGSKA (reference sequence). V lost 6 bases, J lost 2 bases, and 16 bases lay in between. This CDR3 has 15 amino acids. DNA of the CDR3: TGCAGTGCCCGGCCGTGGGGCAGCAACACCGGGGAGCTGTTTTTT. Its protein product is CSARPWGSNTGELFF.

The V gene is TRBV30, the J gene TRBJ1-2; D ambiguous. V shed 3 bases and J shed 4 bases, with 12 bases lying between them. The CDR3 runs 13 residues. CDR1 and CDR2 from the germline V gene are GTSNPN and SVGIG (reference sequence). CDR3 amino acids: CAWSGGGPYGYTF. CDR3 coding DNA: TGTGCCTGGAGCGGAGGAGGTCCCTATGGCTACACCTTC.

Only a few counts were recorded for this clonotype. The chain recombines TRBV7-2 with TRBJ2-7, with TRBD2 identical over 9 bases. Germline trimming cut 6 bases from V and 1 base from J; bases unmatched to any gene: 13. CDR3 length equals 17 residues. The germline V gene encodes CDR1 SGHTA and CDR2 FQGNSA. The CDR3 is CASREMGGGAGSYEQYF. Written as DNA, the CDR3 is TGTGCCAGCAGGGAGATGGGCGGGGGGGCAGGATCCTACGAGCAGTACTTC.

The chain is built from TRBV2 and TRBJ2-5, with TRBD1 as a possible D gene (6 bases). The V gene lost 6 bases and the J gene lost 4 bases, with 12 bases spanning the gap. The CDR3 loop spans 13 amino acids. Germline CDR1 SNHLY, CDR2 FYNNEI. DNA of the CDR3: TGTGCCAGCAGCCTCAGGGGCGGAGAGACCCAGTACTTC. The encoded protein is CASSLRGGETQYF.

The chain links TRBV20-1 to TRBJ2-7; no clear D. V gave up 0 bases and J gave up 2 bases, with 17 bases separating them. This CDR3 region has 16 residues. The V gene's germline CDR1 is DFQATT and CDR2 SNEGSKA (reference sequence). The CDR3 region has the DNA TGCAGTGCTAGAGATCGGATTGGCCCTGTGCCCTACGAGCAGTACTTC. Its translation is CSARDRIGPVPYEQYF.